The entry that follows covers one T cell receptor (beta chain) sequence. What it recognizes is unknown. Measured with immunoSEQ multiplex PCR; TCRdb has only the in-frame clones, and not every one. The table records 78,000 or so clones, around 94% of them present only once. These data originate in a study of cytomegalovirus exposure and HLA in healthy donors. Regarding the study as a whole: Cytomegalovirus status, reportedly, was diagnosed with high specificity and sensitivity by the classifier. The authors listed 150 to 200 TCR beta chains as cytomegalovirus-associated.

V was cut by 4 bases and J by 8 bases, with 21 bases left in between. Germline V CDR1 and CDR2: SGHRS, YFSETQ. The CDR3 extends over 15 amino acids. The material sequenced was PBMCs. The chain uses TRBV5-1 and TRBJ1-1; no reliable D call. The clonotype originates from a woman younger than 35 in good health and CMV-seropositive. CDR3 in amino acids: CASSERSSSLYEAFF. The CDR3 nucleotides read TGCGCCAGCAGCGAACGGTCCTCGTCGTTGTACGAAGCTTTCTTT. Supplemented by reference TRBV5-1 and TRBJ1-1, the full variable domain reads KAGVTQTPRYLIKTRGQQVTLSCSPISGHRSVSWYQQTPGQGLQFLFEYFSETQRNKGNFPGRFSGRQFSNSRSEMNVSTLELGDSALYLCASSERSSSLYEAFFGQGTRLTVV.